This T cell receptor beta chain was captured by sequencing in a study of chemoradiotherapy in HPV16-positive cancers. Regarding the study as a whole: HPV-specific T cells were functionally defined from only two HPV16-positive patients. During treatment, candidate HPV-specific clones and E7-related motifs expanded in tumor.

Profiling relied on immunoSEQ multiplex PCR, and the TCRdb table lists in-frame clones only, not all of them. The data contain 3,500 to 5,000 clones, 84% of them seen just once; the ten biggest clones take up around a sixth. There are a few counts of this clone. No antigen is known for it. The V end was cut by 0 bases, the J end by 5 bases, with 10 bases between. CDR1 and CDR2 (germline): SGHAT, FQNNGV. The CDR3 spans 14 residues. This chain joins TRBV11-2 and TRBJ1-2, with a weak D call TRBD1 (5 bases). The TCR was taken from a human donor with HPV-associated anogenital cancer. The sample consisted of tumor tissue, taken from a patient who underwent chemoradiotherapy. In DNA, the CDR3 is TGTGCCAGCAGCTTAGATACGACAGCATATGGCTACACCTTC. Translated, it gives CASSLDTTAYGYTF.